The sequence of this TCR beta chain was determined in a study of glioma-infiltrating T cells after dendritic cell vaccination. Study context: Dendritic cells derived from monocytes and pulsed with autologous tumor lysate formed the vaccine.

As for time point: after dendritic cell vaccination, including at tumor progression/relapse. The assay was immunoSEQ multiplex PCR, and TCRdb's table has in-frame clones only and misses some. The sample yields roughly 100,000 clones, roughly 80% seen once. V gave up 8 bases and J gave up 8 bases, with 12 bases separating them. The CDR3 is made up of 11 amino acids. The starting material was blood, obtained after dendritic cell vaccination. The chain joins TRBV23-1 to TRBJ1-2; D unresolved. TRBV23-1 is given ORF status, its function remaining uncertain. This sequence originates from a human donor with glioblastoma. The CDR3 protein is CASGSLWGYTF. In nucleotides, the CDR3 is TGCGCCAGCGGGAGCCTCTGGGGCTACACCTTC.